Shown below are 5 T cell receptor beta chains from a single sample sequenced in a study of tumor-infiltrating lymphocytes in primary liver carcinoma. Total RNA (approximately 500 ng) served as template for TCR beta cDNA synthesis primed by a constant-region primer. Three-round nested multiplex PCR performed with slightly modified ARM-PCR produced the TCR beta libraries. The first two PCR rounds, roughly 9 cycles each, used TRBV1-TRBV30 forward primers and a C-beta reverse primer. Each CDR3 protein gets one entry after TCRdb re-called the multiplex PCR reads with MiXCR. The sample yields 75,000 or so distinct CDR3 sequences, almost 70% seen once. Between roughly 20 and 33 mg of unsorted bulk tissue served as the source from which RNA and DNA were co-extracted. The sample was liver tumor tissue from sampling region 4. Described subset: tumor region T4, right-lateral pole. The receptors derive from a man in his forties with primary liver carcinoma and hepatitis B virus infection.

About this clonotype: Possible read error: a much larger clone is one base away. The chain couples TRBV19 to TRBJ1-1; D remains ambiguous. The CDR3 length is 15 residues. Germline lookup yields CDR1 LNHDA and CDR2 SQIVND (reference sequence). V was clipped by 6 bases and J by 0 bases, with 14 bases between them. The CDR3 region has the DNA TGTGCCAGTAGATCATACGAGACCATGAACACTGAAGCTTTCTTT. Residues: CASRSYETMNTEAFF. Looking up the rest from reference TRBV19 and TRBJ1-1 gives the full variable domain: DGGITQSPKYLFRKEGQNVTLSCEQNLNHDAMYWYRQDPGQGLRLIYYSQIVNDFQKGDIAEGYSVSREKKESFPLTVTSAQKNPTAFYLCASRSYETMNTEAFFGQGTRLTVV.

About this clonotype: One end of the junction fails to match germline, which may point to a read error. The CDR3 sequence: CSSNPSIGGGIGDTQYF. CDR3 DNA: TGCTCCAGCAACCCGTCAATCGGCGGGGGTATTGGAGATACGCAGTATTTT. The rearrangement joins TRBV4-1 to TRBJ2-3; 7 bases agree with TRBD2. Germline V gives CDR1 MGHRA, CDR2 YSYEKL. CDR3 length equals 17 residues.

Regarding this clonotype: Compared with germline, one end of the junction differs, possibly owing to a read error. The V gene is TRBV4-1, the J gene TRBJ2-1, with 7 bases identical to TRBD2. Germline loops: CDR1 MGHRA, CDR2 YSYEKL. The CDR3 totals 23 residues. The CDR3: CASSQNRFRGLAGALSSYKEQFF. The CDR3 DNA reads as TGCGCCAGCAGCCAAAATAGATTCCGAGGACTGGCGGGAGCCCTTAGCTCCTACAAAGAGCAGTTCTTC.

The V call is TRBV2, the J call TRBJ1-6, with D possibly matching TRBD1 (6 bases). Germline CDR1 is SNHLY and CDR2 is FYNNEI. This CDR3 has 16 amino acids. V shed 5 bases and J shed 5 bases, with 16 bases lying between them. The CDR3 DNA reads as TGTGCCAGCAGTCCGATGGGGGCGCTGAATAATTCACCCCTCCACTTT. It codes for CASSPMGALNNSPLHF.

A few counts support this clonotype. A much larger clone differs from this one at a single base, so this may be a read error. This chain connects TRBV10-3 to TRBJ1-1; D may be TRBD1 (5 bases). Germline assignment: CDR1 ENHRY and CDR2 SYGVKD. The CDR3 totals 14 residues. This CDR3 is CVISESAGPAEAFF. For the CDR3, the DNA is TGTGTCATCAGTGAGTCGGCGGGGCCGGCTGAAGCTTTCTTT.